Described below is a single TCR beta chain sequence and its context. In the source study's methods: The authors estimated nucleated cell counts from reference gene primer amplification. The data were produced by immunoSEQ multiplex PCR, yet TCRdb's version contains in-frame clones alone and is incomplete. The DNA was the basis for D and trimming; V, J and clone size are from that table. The profile shows 350,000 to 400,000 clones, about 90% of them singletons. Trimming took off 0 bases at V and 4 bases at J, with 13 bases between the two ends. CDR3 size: 15 residues. The germline gives CDR1 SQVTM, CDR2 ANQGSEA. The Seattle patients joined while their infection was active and were tracked longitudinally afterward. The data were taken from a study of blood T cell repertoires in COVID-19. Looking at the study overall: The samples span acute and convalescent COVID-19 from the United States, Italy and Spain.

Sequenced sample: peripheral blood. This TCR derives from a woman in her twenties or thirties with COVID-19, enrolled during active disease. V and J are TRBV29-1 and TRBJ1-3; tentative D call: TRBD1 (6 bases). The CDR3 DNA follows: TGCAGCGTTGAAGATCACAGGGTGGGAGGAAACACCATATATTTT. Amino acid sequence: CSVEDHRVGGNTIYF.